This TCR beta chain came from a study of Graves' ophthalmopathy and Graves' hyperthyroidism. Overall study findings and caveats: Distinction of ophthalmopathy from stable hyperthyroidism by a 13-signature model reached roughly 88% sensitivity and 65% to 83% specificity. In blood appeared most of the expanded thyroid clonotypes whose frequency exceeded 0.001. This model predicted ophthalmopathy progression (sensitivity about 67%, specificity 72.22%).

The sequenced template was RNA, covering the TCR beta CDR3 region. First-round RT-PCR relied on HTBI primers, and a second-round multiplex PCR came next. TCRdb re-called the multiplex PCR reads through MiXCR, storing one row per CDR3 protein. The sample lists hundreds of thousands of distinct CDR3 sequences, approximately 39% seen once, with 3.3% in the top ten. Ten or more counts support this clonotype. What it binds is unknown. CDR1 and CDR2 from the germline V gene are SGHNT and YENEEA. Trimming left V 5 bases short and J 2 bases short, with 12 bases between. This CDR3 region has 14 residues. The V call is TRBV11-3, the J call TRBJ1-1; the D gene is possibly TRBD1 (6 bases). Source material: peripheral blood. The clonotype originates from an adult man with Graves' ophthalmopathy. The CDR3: CASSVGQQNTEAFF. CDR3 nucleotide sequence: TGTGCCAGCAGCGTCGGACAGCAAAACACTGAAGCTTTCTTT.